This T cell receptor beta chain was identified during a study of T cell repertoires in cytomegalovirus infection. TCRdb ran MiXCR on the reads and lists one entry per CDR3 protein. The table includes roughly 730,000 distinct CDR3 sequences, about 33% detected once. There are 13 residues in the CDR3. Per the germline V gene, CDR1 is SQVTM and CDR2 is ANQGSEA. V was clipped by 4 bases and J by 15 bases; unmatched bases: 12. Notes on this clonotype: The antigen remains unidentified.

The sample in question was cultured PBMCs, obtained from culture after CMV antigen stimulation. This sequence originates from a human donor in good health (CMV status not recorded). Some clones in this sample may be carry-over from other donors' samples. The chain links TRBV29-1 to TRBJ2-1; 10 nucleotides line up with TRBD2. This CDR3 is CSVAFSSGSLRFF. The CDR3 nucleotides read TGCAGCGTTGCGTTTTCTAGCGGGAGTCTACGGTTCTTC.